These 32 T cell receptor beta chains were sequenced from one sample in a study of shared T cell receptors in the human thymus. The repertoire was sequenced with immunoSEQ multiplex PCR; TCRdb's copy has only in-frame clones and lacks some. The data hold about 660,000 clones, with around 87% observed a single time. This sample also appeared in a second study, on human thymus T cells.

Sequencing was carried out using thymocytes. These receptors all stem from a boy under two years old with a congenital heart defect.

The chain is built from TRBV6-5 and TRBJ2-3; tentatively, D is TRBD2 (5 bases). The germline gives CDR1 MNHEY, CDR2 SVGAGI. V shed 0 bases and J shed 4 bases, with 14 bases lying between them. This CDR3 is 16 amino acids long. As DNA, the CDR3 is TGTGCCAGCAGTTACTCAACTAGTGGAGTTGCAGATACGCAGTATTTT. Its protein is CASSYSTSGVADTQYF.

The chain employs TRBV5-1 and TRBJ2-7; TRBD1 aligns across 8 bases. The V gene's germline CDR1 is SGHRS and CDR2 YFSETQ. This CDR3 has 16 residues. Losses at the gene ends were 0 bases for V and 6 bases for J; bases not matched to a gene: 11. CDR3: CASSLAGGRGRAEQYF. The CDR3 DNA is TGCGCCAGCAGCTTGGCCGGCGGCAGGGGGCGCGCCGAGCAGTACTTC.

The chain is built from TRBV7-2 and TRBJ2-3, with TRBD2 as a possible D gene (5 bases). Looked up from germline, CDR1 is SGHTA and CDR2 is FQGNSA. Trimming stripped 4 bases from V and 2 bases from J, with 13 bases between. The CDR3 is made up of 15 amino acids. The CDR3 reads CASSSADSTTDTQYF. CDR3 coding DNA: TGTGCCAGCAGCTCGGCGGACTCCACCACAGATACGCAGTATTTT.

This clone was seen just once. This chain links TRBV7-2 with TRBJ1-1, with 8 bases fitting TRBD1. The CDR3 is 17 amino acids. Unmatched junction bases numbered 11, after V lost 4 bases and J lost 1 base. In germline, CDR1 is SGHTA, CDR2 FQGNSA. CDR3: CASSCTLRDRTNTEAFF. CDR3 coding DNA: TGTGCCAGCAGCTGCACCCTCCGGGACAGGACGAACACTGAAGCTTTCTTT.

The rearrangement uses TRBV7-9 and TRBJ2-2, with 9 bases matching TRBD2. CDR1 and CDR2 (germline): SEHNR, FQNEAQ (reference sequence). The ends lost 4 bases at V and 5 bases at J; junction bases unmatched: 14. This CDR3 is 18 amino acids long. The CDR3 nucleotides read TGTGCCAGCAGCTCCCGCAGGGTAGCGGGAGAAGATACCGGGGAGCTGTTTTTT. It yields the protein CASSSRRVAGEDTGELFF.

This chain joins TRBV18 and TRBJ2-3, with a weak D call TRBD1 (5 bases). Trimming took off 1 base at V and 2 bases at J, with 16 bases between the two ends. The CDR3 extends over 17 amino acids. From germline, CDR1 is KGHSH and CDR2 LQKENI. The CDR3: CASSPRGKLTATDTQYF. The CDR3 DNA sequence: TGTGCCAGCTCACCACGGGGCAAACTAACAGCCACAGATACGCAGTATTTT.

This chain uses TRBV7-8 with TRBJ2-5, with D tentatively TRBD1 (5 bases). The CDR3 is made up of 15 amino acids. Germline loops: CDR1 SGHVS, CDR2 FQNEAQ. Trimming stripped 1 base from V and 2 bases from J, with 11 bases between. CDR3 loop: CASSLGGLKQETQYF. CDR3 coding DNA: TGTGCCAGCAGCTTAGGGGGCCTAAAACAAGAGACCCAGTACTTC.

This clone was found once. The chain joins TRBV2 to TRBJ1-5, with TRBD1 identical over 11 bases. This CDR3 is 18 amino acids long. The germline V gene has CDR1 SNHLY and CDR2 FYNNEI. V lost 7 bases, J lost 0 bases, and 11 bases stayed unmatched. The CDR3 is CASKEPGQGGYSNQPQHF. The CDR3 region has the DNA TGTGCCAGCAAAGAACCGGGACAGGGGGGGTATAGCAATCAGCCCCAGCATTTT.

The chain links TRBV27 to TRBJ1-5; D unresolved. The germline gives CDR1 MNHEY, CDR2 SMNVEV (reference sequence). V was pared by 8 bases and J by 5 bases, with 16 bases between. This CDR3 has 14 amino acids. Here the CDR3 reads CASGTRHGDQPQHF. The DNA for the CDR3 is TGTGCCAGCGGTACTCGACACGGCGATCAGCCCCAGCATTTT.

The chain has TRBV6-1 and TRBJ1-5; no reliable D call. V gave up 1 base and J gave up 2 bases, with 9 bases separating them. This CDR3 spans 15 amino acids. Germline values: CDR1 MNHNS, CDR2 SASEGT. CDR3 residues: CASSEGPEGNQPQHF. The DNA for the CDR3 is TGTGCCAGCAGTGAAGGGCCGGAGGGCAATCAGCCCCAGCATTTT.

A few counts support this clone. The V call is TRBV18, the J call TRBJ2-7; D is undetermined. V was shortened by 6 bases and J by 2 bases, with 14 bases between the two germline ends. CDR1 and CDR2 (germline): KGHSH, LQKENI. The CDR3 covers 14 residues. The CDR3 region is CASSRVWWTYEQYF. CDR3 nucleotide sequence: TGTGCCAGCTCCCGGGTGTGGTGGACCTACGAGCAGTACTTC. Full variable domain (outside the CDR3, taken from reference TRBV18 and TRBJ2-7): NAGVMQNPRHLVRRRGQEARLRCSPMKGHSHVYWYRQLPEEGLKFMVYLQKENIIDESGMPKERFSAEFPKEGPSILRIQQVVRGDSAAYFCASSRVWWTYEQYFGPGTRLTVT.

This clone appeared once. V and J are TRBV23-1 and TRBJ1-5; a possible D gene is TRBD1 (6 bases). TRBV23-1 is classed as an ORF, of uncertain function. V shed 8 bases and J shed 4 bases, with 18 bases lying between them. The CDR3 loop spans 15 amino acids. This chain's CDR3 is CASHQVGAGNQPQHF. The CDR3 coding sequence is TGCGCCAGCCACCAGGTGGGGGCGGGTAATCAGCCCCAGCATTTT.

The CDR3 sequence is CASSQDRRNQPQHF. The CDR3 bases are TGCGCCAGCAGCCAAGATCGGAGGAATCAGCCCCAGCATTTT. The chain joins TRBV4-1 to TRBJ1-5, with D unclear. V lost 0 bases and J lost 4, with 7 bases in between. This CDR3 has 14 amino acids. The germline CDR1 and CDR2 sequences are MGHRA and YSYEKL.

The chain carries TRBV5-1 and TRBJ2-1; perhaps TRBD1 as D (5 bases). The V and J ends lost 9 bases and 10 bases respectively, with 20 bases between them. The germline CDR1 and CDR2 sequences are SGHRS and YFSETQ. The CDR3 contains 13 residues. The CDR3 loop reads CAKPTEGVAEQFF. CDR3 in DNA: TGCGCCAAACCCACGGAAGGGGTGGCGGAGCAGTTCTTC.

Remarks on this clone: Other DNA sequences from this sample encode an identical CDR3 as well. This chain joins TRBV5-1 and TRBJ2-6, with D possibly being TRBD1 (6 bases). V was cut by 0 bases and J by 4 bases, with 8 bases left in between. The V gene's germline CDR1 is SGHRS and CDR2 YFSETQ. The CDR3 runs 15 residues. CDR3 in DNA: TGCGCCAGCAGCTTGGCAGGGGTCGGGGCCAACGTCCTGACTTTC. Translating gives CASSLAGVGANVLTF.

This chain connects TRBV4-3 to TRBJ1-6, with 9 bases aligning to TRBD1. The CDR3 is 15 residues long. Per germline, CDR1 LGHNA and CDR2 YSLEER. The trim removed 3 bases at V and 8 bases at J, leaving 5 bases unmatched. The DNA for the CDR3 is TGCGCCAGCAGCCAGACACAGGGGGCTGATTCACCCCTCCACTTT. The encoded protein is CASSQTQGADSPLHF.

The chain uses TRBV4-1 and TRBJ2-7, with a tentative D call TRBD1 (7 bases). Trimming left V 6 bases short and J 5 bases short, with 17 bases between. Germline CDR1 reads MGHRA; CDR2 reads YSYEKL. This CDR3 has 14 residues. CDR3 nucleotide sequence: TGCGCCAGCAGATGGGGGGACAGTACCCACGAGCAGTACTTC. It translates to CASRWGDSTHEQYF.

The V gene is TRBV7-6, the J gene TRBJ2-1; D is perhaps TRBD2 (6 bases). Trimming removed 1 base at V and 3 bases at J, with 16 bases between. In germline, CDR1 is SGHVS, CDR2 FNYEAQ. CDR3 length equals 17 residues. Written as DNA, the CDR3 is TGTGCCAGCAGCTTAGGGCTCGTTCCTAGCGACTACAATGAGCAGTTCTTC. Protein sequence: CASSLGLVPSDYNEQFF.

This chain joins TRBV2 and TRBJ2-1; the D gene is possibly TRBD1 (6 bases). V was clipped by 7 bases and J by 3 bases, with 10 bases between them. The germline CDR1 and CDR2 sequences are SNHLY and FYNNEI. This CDR3 comprises 13 residues. CDR3 region: CASTRGYYNEQFF. CDR3 nucleotides: TGTGCCAGCACCAGGGGCTACTACAATGAGCAGTTCTTC.

The chain joins TRBV7-2 to TRBJ2-3; no clear D gene. There are 14 residues in the CDR3. Germline V gives CDR1 SGHTA, CDR2 FQGNSA. The V end lost 3 bases, the J end lost 4 bases, and 11 bases lay between the germline ends. The CDR3 DNA is TGTGCCAGCAGCTTGGGCCGGAATCCAGATACGCAGTATTTT. Translating it yields CASSLGRNPDTQYF.

The chain is built from TRBV7-8 and TRBJ2-1; TRBD2 agrees at 10 bases. The CDR3 consists of 16 residues. The V and J ends lost 5 bases and 7 bases, in that order; junction bases with no gene match: 11. CDR1 and CDR2 (germline): SGHVS, FQNEAQ. DNA of the CDR3: TGTGCCAGCAGCCCCCCCCAGCGGGGGGGTATTAATGAGCAGTTCTTC. The encoded protein is CASSPPQRGGINEQFF.

The rearrangement uses TRBV11-2 and TRBJ1-1; TRBD1 agrees at 9 bases. CDR3 length: 15 residues. V shed 3 bases and J 3 bases; nucleotides not matched to a gene: 5. Germline CDR1 and CDR2: SGHAT and FQNNGV. CDR3 coding DNA: TGTGCCAGCAGCTTGAACAGGGGGCTGGACACTGAAGCTTTCTTT. Translated, it gives CASSLNRGLDTEAFF. Combining the CDR3 with reference TRBV11-2 and TRBJ1-1 gives the whole variable domain EAGVAQSPRYKIIEKRQSVAFWCNPISGHATLYWYQQILGQGPKLLIQFQNNGVVDDSQLPKDRFSAERLKGVDSTLKIQPAKLEDSAVYLCASSLNRGLDTEAFFGQGTRLTVV.

The chain has TRBV20-1 and TRBJ2-7; 8 bases match TRBD1. The germline V gene has CDR1 DFQATT and CDR2 SNEGSKA (reference sequence). The trim removed 6 bases at V and 5 bases at J, leaving 3 bases unmatched. The CDR3 is made up of 11 amino acids. The CDR3 spells CSAGQVHEQYF. The CDR3 bases are TGCAGTGCGGGACAGGTCCACGAGCAGTACTTC.

The chain uses TRBV28 and TRBJ2-3; no definite D call. Germline V gene sequence: CDR1 MDHEN, CDR2 SYDVKM. The V gene lost 4 bases and the J gene lost 0 bases, with 26 bases spanning the gap. The CDR3 extends over 20 amino acids. The CDR3 nucleotides are TGTGCCAGCAGTTATCTGAGACCAGAATTCTTCACAGCTAGCACAGATACGCAGTATTTT. It specifies CASSYLRPEFFTASTDTQYF.

This clone was counted a few times. The rearrangement joins TRBV28 to TRBJ2-7, with a weak D call TRBD2 (5 bases). CDR3 length equals 17 residues. Per the germline V gene, CDR1 is MDHEN and CDR2 is SYDVKM. Between the trimmed V and J ends, which lost 6 bases and 0 bases, there was a span of 21 bases. The CDR3 DNA sequence: TGTGCCAGCAGCCTTAGGTCCGGGATAGTAAGCTCCTACGAGCAGTACTTC. The encoded protein is CASSLRSGIVSSYEQYF.

The V call is TRBV6-5, the J call TRBJ2-7, with 8 bases identical to TRBD1. Trimming removed 0 bases from V and 7 bases from J; junction bases left unmatched: 2. This CDR3 comprises 13 residues. From germline, CDR1 is MNHEY and CDR2 SVGAGI. CDR3 nucleotides: TGTGCCAGCAGTTACTCGGACAGGGTTGAGCAGTACTTC. Its protein product is CASSYSDRVEQYF.

The V call is TRBV28, the J call TRBJ1-1, with 11 nucleotides matching TRBD1. The V segment lost 3 bases and the J segment 4 bases; nucleotides outside the gene matches: 19. This CDR3 has 20 amino acids. The germline V gene has CDR1 MDHEN and CDR2 SYDVKM. The CDR3 loop reads CASSFRCCEDRGHGGTEAFF. CDR3 in DNA: TGTGCCAGCAGTTTCAGATGTTGTGAGGACAGGGGGCATGGGGGCACTGAAGCTTTCTTT.

The J gene is TRBJ1-5, the V gene TRBV4-1, with 10 nucleotides matching TRBD1. The J segment lost 5 bases and the V segment lost 3 bases, leaving 4 bases of the junction unmatched. Germline V gene lookup returns CDR1 MGHRA and CDR2 YSYEKL. The CDR3 totals 15 residues. This CDR3 is CASSHSDRGYQPQHF. The CDR3 DNA sequence: TGCGCCAGCAGCCACTCGGACAGGGGGTATCAGCCCCAGCATTTT.

This rearrangement joins TRBV29-1 to TRBJ2-7; D possibly corresponds to TRBD1 (6 bases). The V end was cut by 6 bases, the J end by 7 bases, with 25 bases between. This CDR3 contains 15 residues. Germline CDR1 SQVTM, CDR2 ANQGSEA. The CDR3 loop reads CSVGRRTDSSGEQYF. CDR3 sequence (DNA): TGCAGCGTGGGGCGTAGAACGGACAGTTCAGGGGAGCAGTACTTC.

The V and J genes are TRBV4-1 and TRBJ2-7, with 9 bases lining up with TRBD2. V shed 0 bases and J 4 bases; nucleotides not matched to a gene: 10. Looked up from germline, CDR1 is MGHRA and CDR2 is YSYEKL. The CDR3 sequence is 17 residues long. The DNA of the CDR3 is TGCGCCAGCAGCCAAGAAACCACGGGACTAGCCCCATACGAGCAGTACTTC. Translation gives CASSQETTGLAPYEQYF.

This clone was counted between two and nine times. This sequence joins TRBV19 and TRBJ1-1; a possible D gene is TRBD1 (5 bases). CDR1 and CDR2 from the germline V gene are LNHDA and SQIVND (reference sequence). V was cut by 7 bases and J by 2 bases, with 17 bases left in between. The CDR3 runs to 15 residues. CDR3 in DNA: TGTGCCAGTATGGCTCAAGGACACATAAACACTGAAGCTTTCTTT. Translated, it gives CASMAQGHINTEAFF.

There are a few counts of this clone. The rearrangement links TRBV4-3 to TRBJ2-2; D may be TRBD2 (6 bases). Germline V gene data show CDR1 as LGHNA and CDR2 as YSLEER. V was cut by 0 bases and J by 2 bases, with 7 bases left in between. There are 15 residues in the CDR3. CDR3 sequence (DNA): TGCGCCAGCAGCCAAGATAGCGGCAACACCGGGGAGCTGTTTTTT. This gives the protein CASSQDSGNTGELFF.